This entry concerns a single T cell receptor beta chain. There is no known antigen for this receptor. Base quality data are lacking; no much larger clone is found one base away. This sample stems from a study of cytomegalovirus exposure and HLA in healthy donors (TCRdb year 2017). For the wider study: According to a later analysis, one platform produced both the roughly 130 validation repertoires and the roughly 640 repertoires of the first cohort. The study was designed to test whether signatures of past pathogen exposure could be identified by cataloging public T cell receptors. A separate validation cohort of approximately 120 different subjects was used in addition to the roughly 670-subject first cohort. To predict cytomegalovirus infection status, the study brought together high-throughput TCR immunosequencing, statistical association of individual TCRs with disease status, and machine learning.

The CDR3 sequence holds 13 residues, the cysteine and phenylalanine included. Just the 39-base CDR3 DNA is kept, in frame starting at base 1. The V end loses 4 bases and the J end loses 6 bases, and a stretch of 13 bases separates them. CDR1 and CDR2 are read off the germline V gene as SNHLY and FYNNEI. Receptor amplification or capture employed the immunoSEQ multiplex PCR assay. The study's processing was this. To diagnose cytomegalovirus status from the catalog of TCR beta chain sequences, a statistical classification framework was built. In its TCRdb copy, this immuneACCESS table keeps in-frame sequences only and misses some clones. Where compared with another copy, unresolved V genes explain less than half of these, and the others have no known cause. That table gives V, J and clone size, and the DNA gave D and trimming. The sample table shows approximately 97,000 clones, and approximately 94% are seen once. 1.1% of the sample is held by the ten biggest clonotypes.

The donors belonged to the validation cohort of 90 to 150 subjects, which was separate from the approximately 660-subject first cohort. What the research found in general, with its limitations: A later analysis lacked HLA typing for the validation cohort, so it scored co-occurrence in that cohort across all 110 or so repertoires. According to the authors, the approach could potentially be generalized to other disease states and immunological phenotypes. The classifier was reported to diagnose cytomegalovirus status with high specificity and sensitivity in both the original cohort and the validation cohort. A total of 164 TCR beta chains were listed by the study as associated with cytomegalovirus. Three of the identified cytomegalovirus-associated TCR beta chains were confirmed in vitro to be specific for cytomegalovirus antigens. Most TCR sequences were observed very rarely across donors, whereas some public TCRs were present in many individuals. A later analysis found that TCRs clustered in the first cohort also tended to co-occur in the 95 to 150 validation repertoires, with approximately 94% of cluster scores above 0.

The TCR originated in a woman younger than 45 in good health and CMV-seropositive. The sample consisted of PBMCs. The chain is assembled from TRBV2 and TRBJ2-7; the D gene is perhaps TRBD1, on 6 matching bases. The CDR3 in this case is CASSGQVPREQYF. The DNA is as follows: TGTGCCAGCAGTGGACAGGTACCTCGCGAGCAGTACTTC.